This T cell receptor (beta chain) derives from a study of glioma-infiltrating T cells. TCR alpha and beta CDR3 regions were amplified from RNA using iRepertoire nested multiplex PCR. One-step reverse transcription and amplification started from approximately 100-400 ng of tissue mRNA or PBMC total RNA. MiXCR was run by TCRdb on the multiplex PCR reads, yielding one entry per CDR3 protein. Of around 130,000 distinct CDR3 sequences in the sample, about 25% were seen once. Study results and limitations: Gliomas, especially low-grade, showed above-expected tissue-blood divergence; non-neoplastic patients showed below.

Note on this clonotype: The antigen remains unidentified. One end of the junction does not line up with germline, which may come from a read error.

Per germline, CDR1 LGHNA and CDR2 YSLEER. The CDR3 is 15 residues long. The rearrangement links TRBV4-3 to TRBJ2-4; D is perhaps TRBD1 (6 bases). Sequencing was performed on glioma tissue, nonneoplastic brain tissue, or PBMCs (not recorded which). The origin of this receptor is a human donor with low-grade glioma or glioblastoma, undergoing nonglioma brain surgery, or in good health (not recorded which). This CDR3 reads CASSQPRTAKNTQYF. DNA of the CDR3: TGCGCCAGCAGCCAACCCCGGACAGCCAAAAACACTCAGTACTTC.